The 16 T cell receptor beta chains below come from one sample, sequenced in a study of regulatory T cells in long-lasting Graves disease. Regarding time point: newly diagnosed GD, antithyroid drugs for less than 3 months. Following extraction of RNA from PBMCs, that RNA was used to make the TCR library. With iRepertoire HTBI primers and Arm-PCR of CDR3 regions, TCR beta libraries were built. TCRdb reanalysed the multiplex PCR reads using MiXCR and keeps one entry per CDR3 protein. Of roughly 560,000 distinct CDR3 sequences listed, roughly 16% are singletons. In addition, the sample was reused for a study of T cells in Graves' hyperthyroidism and ophthalmopathy.

Source: peripheral blood mononuclear cells (PBMCs), taken at new diagnosis, from a patient treated with antithyroid drugs. Receptor source: a woman aged 35 to 60 with Graves disease.

Ten or more counts support this clonotype. This chain connects TRBV2 to TRBJ1-6; D may be TRBD1 (6 bases). CDR3 length equals 14 residues. In germline, CDR1 is SNHLY, CDR2 FYNNEI. The germline V and J ends were trimmed by 6 bases and 9 bases, with 15 bases remaining between them. In DNA form, the CDR3 reads TGTGCCAGCAGCGAACGGGGGGCCGGTTCACCCCTCCACTTT. Translation gives CASSERGAGSPLHF. Drawing the rest from reference TRBV2 and TRBJ1-6, the complete variable domain is EPEVTQTPSHQVTQMGQEVILRCVPISNHLYFYWYRQILGQKVEFLVSFYNNEISEKSEIFDDQFSVERPDGSNFTLKIRSTKLEDSAMYFCASSERGAGSPLHFGNGTRLTVT.

The chain employs TRBV13 and TRBJ2-4; TRBD1 is a possible D gene (5 bases). V dropped 3 bases and J dropped 6 bases, with 9 bases sitting between them. There are 13 residues in the CDR3. Per germline, CDR1 PRHDT and CDR2 FYEKMQ (reference sequence). CDR3 in amino acids: CASSFRVPNIQYF. The CDR3 nucleotides read TGTGCCAGCAGCTTCAGGGTACCAAACATTCAGTACTTC.

With respect to this clonotype: The germline gene is not matched at one end of the junction; a read error may be the cause. The chain has TRBV6-1 and TRBJ2-6, with D uncertain. CDR3 length: 20 amino acids. Germline CDR1 reads MNHNS; CDR2 reads SASEGT. The CDR3 DNA reads TGTACCAGCAGTGAGATTTCTGGGCTAGTCATAGACTCTGGGGCCAACGTCCTGACTTTC. Translating gives CTSSEISGLVIDSGANVLTF.

This clonotype appeared a few times. The chain has TRBV5-1 and TRBJ1-6; no clear D. This CDR3 has 15 amino acids. Trimming removed 4 bases at V and 2 bases at J, with 10 bases between. Per the germline V gene, CDR1 is SGHRS and CDR2 is YFSETQ. The DNA of the CDR3 is TGCGCCAGCAGCAACCCGGGAGCCTATAATTCACCCCTCCACTTT. Protein sequence: CASSNPGAYNSPLHF.

Many counts were recorded for this clonotype. The V gene is TRBV28, the J gene TRBJ2-7; D gene ambiguous. Germline V gene lookup returns CDR1 MDHEN and CDR2 SYDVKM. There are 13 residues in the CDR3. Trimming took off 3 bases at V and 0 bases at J, with 6 bases between the two ends. In DNA, the CDR3 is TGTGCCAGCAGTTTGCAAAGCTCCTACGAGCAGTACTTC. It is translated as CASSLQSSYEQYF.

This clonotype was counted at least ten times. The chain recombines TRBV20-1 with TRBJ2-5, with D uncertain. V dropped 1 base and J dropped 0 bases, with 12 bases sitting between them. Germline CDR1 reads DFQATT; CDR2 reads SNEGSKA (reference sequence). CDR3 length: 15 residues. This CDR3 reads CSARGGGAYQETQYF. The CDR3 nucleotides are TGCAGTGCTAGAGGAGGTGGAGCCTACCAAGAGACCCAGTACTTC.

This clonotype was found a few times. The chain recombines TRBV19 with TRBJ1-2; 8 nucleotides align to TRBD1. The CDR3 length is 17 residues. The J segment lost 4 bases and the V segment lost 4 bases, leaving 14 bases of the junction unmatched. Per germline, CDR1 LNHDA and CDR2 SQIVND (reference sequence). The CDR3 bases are TGTGCCAGTAGTACCCCCCGACAGGGGCCACCAACCTATGGCTACACCTTC. Residues: CASSTPRQGPPTYGYTF. The full variable domain, its missing parts supplied by reference TRBV19 and TRBJ1-2, is DGGITQSPKYLFRKEGQNVTLSCEQNLNHDAMYWYRQDPGQGLRLIYYSQIVNDFQKGDIAEGYSVSREKKESFPLTVTSAQKNPTAFYLCASSTPRQGPPTYGYTFGSGTRLTVV.

In this sample, this clonotype turned up a few times. This chain connects TRBV12-5 to TRBJ1-6; D uncertain. The CDR3 has 18 residues. V lost 0 bases and J 0 bases, leaving 12 bases between the germline ends. Germline values: CDR1 LGHNT, CDR2 FRNRAP. The CDR3 DNA is TGTGCTAGTGGTTTGGTCGGGGTTGGCCCCTCCTATAATTCACCCCTCCACTTT. Amino acids: CASGLVGVGPSYNSPLHF.

This chain links TRBV29-1 with TRBJ1-2, with a tentative D call TRBD1 (5 bases). V was pared by 5 bases and J by 4 bases, with 20 bases between. CDR3 length equals 15 residues. Germline-derived CDR1 and CDR2 are SQVTM and ANQGSEA. CDR3 amino acids: CSVQTRDLEVYGYTF. The DNA for the CDR3 is TGCAGCGTTCAGACCCGGGACCTGGAGGTCTATGGCTACACCTTC.

This clonotype has a handful of counts. V usage is TRBV9 and J usage is TRBJ2-5; a possible D gene is TRBD1 (6 bases). V lost 3 bases, J lost 2 bases, and 11 bases lay in between. Germline V lookup: CDR1 SGDLS, CDR2 YYNGEE. The CDR3 extends over 14 amino acids. CDR3 sequence reads: CASSAGTKQETQYF. CDR3 in DNA: TGTGCCAGCAGCGCCGGGACAAAACAAGAGACCCAGTACTTC.

This clonotype was detected many times. The chain carries TRBV10-3 and TRBJ1-1, with no clear D. The V and J ends lost 4 bases and 4 bases respectively, with 7 bases between them. This CDR3 has 12 residues. Germline-derived CDR1 and CDR2 are ENHRY and SYGVKD. The CDR3 DNA reads TGTGCCATCAGTGTTGTCGGCACTGAAGCTTTCTTT. This codes for CAISVVGTEAFF.

This clonotype was seen at least ten times. The chain has TRBV5-6 and TRBJ2-3; D gene unclear. The CDR3 has 18 amino acids. Trimming cost V 4 bases and J 3 bases, with 24 bases left between them. Per the germline V gene, CDR1 is SGHDT and CDR2 is YYEEEE. CDR3 in amino acids: CASSQQLGQTLLTDTQYF. The CDR3 nucleotides are TGTGCCAGCAGCCAGCAGCTTGGCCAGACCCTTCTTACAGATACGCAGTATTTT.

This clonotype was seen at least ten times. J is TRBJ2-5 and V is TRBV7-9; D is undetermined. V lost 1 base to trimming and J lost 4 bases, with 7 bases between them. CDR3 length: 13 residues. Germline CDR1 and CDR2: SEHNR and FQNEAQ (reference sequence). In nucleotides, the CDR3 is TGTGCCAGCAGCTTAGATGCGCGAGAGACCCAGTACTTC. It yields the protein CASSLDARETQYF.

This clonotype was counted a few times. V and J are TRBV27 and TRBJ1-2; tentatively, D is TRBD1 (5 bases). This CDR3 has 14 amino acids. Trimming left V 2 bases short and J 8 bases short, with 15 bases between. Germline CDR1 MNHEY, CDR2 SMNVEV (reference sequence). Written as DNA, the CDR3 is TGTGCCAGCAGTTTAACCCAGGGCCTGAGAGGCTACACCTTC. This sequence encodes CASSLTQGLRGYTF.

In its sample, this clonotype was seen many times. The chain couples TRBV5-1 to TRBJ2-1, with D perhaps assigned TRBD1 or TRBD2 (5 bases each). This CDR3 contains 14 residues. V lost 1 base and J 10 bases, leaving 15 bases between the germline ends. Germline lookup yields CDR1 SGHRS and CDR2 YFSETQ. CDR3 sequence reads: CASSLTGTAEEQFF. CDR3 in DNA: TGCGCCAGCAGCTTGACCGGGACGGCGGAAGAGCAGTTCTTC. The full variable domain, completed using reference TRBV5-1 and TRBJ2-1, is KAGVTQTPRYLIKTRGQQVTLSCSPISGHRSVSWYQQTPGQGLQFLFEYFSETQRNKGNFPGRFSGRQFSNSRSEMNVSTLELGDSALYLCASSLTGTAEEQFFGPGTRLTVL.

This clonotype has a count of ten or more. V is TRBV18 and J is TRBJ1-4; 7 bases align to TRBD1. Germline-derived CDR1 and CDR2 are KGHSH and LQKENI. CDR3 size: 13 residues. J gave up 8 bases and V 3 bases, and 3 bases lay outside the gene matches. The CDR3 DNA reads as TGTGCCAGCTCACCGGGGACAGAAGAAAAACTGTTTTTT. It translates to CASSPGTEEKLFF.